Shown below are 30 T cell receptor beta chains from a single sample sequenced in a study of beta chain features in type 1 diabetes. Study observations and caveats: TCRB CDR3s from Type 1 diabetes patients were moderately but significantly shorter in all four CD4+ subsets.

Antigen specificity for these receptors is unknown. Sequencing targeted expressed TCRB transcripts, as all isolated RNA had been reverse transcribed. TCRdb's copy holds only in-frame clones and misses some; the assay was immunoSEQ multiplex PCR. This table has around 260,000 clones, around 20% appearing once. The sample taken for sequencing was naive CD4+ T cells from blood. These receptors were taken from a middle-aged woman with type 1 diabetes.

This clone has just a few counts. The sample contains more than one DNA sequence encoding this CDR3. The DNA for the CDR3 is TGTGCCAGCAGCCCGGGACTAGCGGGGACAGATACGCAGTATTTT. Its translation: CASSPGLAGTDTQYF. The chain employs TRBV5-4 and TRBJ2-3, with 13 bases matching TRBD2. Germline V gene lookup returns CDR1 SGHNT and CDR2 YYREEE (reference sequence). With 4 bases clipped from V and 3 bases from J, the junction kept 2 bases outside the gene matches. The CDR3 has 15 residues. The whole variable domain, remainder taken from reference TRBV5-4 and TRBJ2-3, is ETGVTQSPTHLIKTRGQQVTLRCSSQSGHNTVSWYQQALGQGPQFIFQYYREEENGRGNFPPRFSGLQFPNYSSELNVNALELDDSALYLCASSPGLAGTDTQYFGPGTRLTVL.

The J gene is TRBJ1-1, the V gene TRBV29-1; 8 bases are a match to TRBD1. The germline gives CDR1 SQVTM, CDR2 ANQGSEA. The CDR3 contains 14 residues. Trimming took 6 bases from V and 5 from J; bases not matched to a gene: 11. This CDR3 reads CSVHRGSKNTEAFF. In DNA form, the CDR3 reads TGCAGCGTGCACAGGGGGAGTAAAAATACTGAAGCTTTCTTT.

The chain has TRBV5-1 and TRBJ1-1; D is ambiguous. The CDR3 runs to 14 residues. The germline gives CDR1 SGHRS, CDR2 YFSETQ. V lost 4 bases to trimming and J lost 0 bases, with 10 bases between them. Here the CDR3 reads CASSRPGVNTEAFF. In DNA form, the CDR3 reads TGCGCCAGCAGCCGCCCGGGAGTGAACACTGAAGCTTTCTTT.

The rearrangement uses TRBV29-1 and TRBJ2-5, with 10 bases aligning to TRBD1. Germline loops: CDR1 SQVTM, CDR2 ANQGSEA. The CDR3 consists of 14 residues. Germline trimming cut 3 bases from V and 5 bases from J; bases unmatched to any gene: 6. The CDR3 nucleotides are TGCAGCGTTGACGACAGGGGGCTAGGGGAGACCCAGTACTTC. This codes for CSVDDRGLGETQYF.

The V gene is TRBV12-5, the J gene TRBJ2-2, with D hard to call. Germline loops: CDR1 LGHNT, CDR2 FRNRAP. The CDR3 sequence is 16 residues long. Trimming took off 9 bases at V and 4 bases at J, with 21 bases between the two ends. The CDR3 loop reads CASPLVAIVVTGELFF. As DNA, the CDR3 is TGTGCTAGCCCTCTCGTAGCTATAGTCGTCACCGGGGAGCTGTTTTTT.

The chain couples TRBV27 to TRBJ2-5; D is possibly TRBD1 (5 bases). V was cut by 5 bases and J by 0 bases, with 19 bases left in between. The CDR3 has 17 residues. The germline CDR1 and CDR2 sequences are MNHEY and SMNVEV (reference sequence). The CDR3 DNA reads as TGTGCCAGCAGTCCCCTTGGGTGGCCAGGGCACCAAGAGACCCAGTACTTC. Its translation: CASSPLGWPGHQETQYF.

This chain uses TRBV5-4 with TRBJ2-5; 8 nucleotides align to TRBD1. The CDR3 has 14 amino acids. Germline trimming cut 5 bases from V and 5 bases from J; bases unmatched to any gene: 8. Germline CDR1 SGHNT, CDR2 YYREEE (reference sequence). The CDR3 DNA follows: TGTGCCAGCAGTCCTACAGGGGGGCTGGAGACCCAGTACTTC. The encoded protein is CASSPTGGLETQYF.

The chain is built from TRBV11-2 and TRBJ2-5; D remains ambiguous. Trimming stripped 4 bases from V and 9 bases from J, with 18 bases between. The CDR3 covers 14 residues. Germline V CDR1 and CDR2: SGHAT, FQNNGV. The CDR3 loop is CASSSYTAGQAQYF. In DNA, the CDR3 is TGTGCCAGCAGCTCCTACACCGCCGGTCAGGCCCAGTACTTC.

A few counts support this clone. This sequence joins TRBV18 and TRBJ1-5; TRBD1 might be the D (5 bases). V was pared by 6 bases and J by 5 bases, with 11 bases between. Germline assignment: CDR1 KGHSH and CDR2 LQKENI. This CDR3 spans 13 amino acids. The CDR3 region is CASSLGGDQPQHF. The CDR3, as DNA: TGTGCCAGCTCCCTCGGGGGGGATCAGCCCCAGCATTTT.

The chain has TRBV7-6 and TRBJ1-1; D may be TRBD1 (5 bases). Germline V gene sequence: CDR1 SGHVS, CDR2 FNYEAQ. V lost 1 base and J lost 5, with 17 bases in between. This CDR3 contains 16 residues. The CDR3 protein is CASSLEQRGRRTEAFF. The CDR3 nucleotides read TGTGCCAGCAGCTTAGAGCAGCGGGGCCGAAGAACTGAAGCTTTCTTT.

This clone has only a few counts. The rearrangement links TRBV14 to TRBJ2-7; D might be TRBD1 (6 bases). The V gene's germline CDR1 is SGHDN and CDR2 FVKESK. CDR3 length: 13 residues. V was shortened by 0 bases and J by 13 bases, with 16 bases between the two germline ends. The CDR3 nucleotides are TGTGCCAGCAGCCAAGATATTCGACAGGTACTTTACTTC. Amino acid sequence: CASSQDIRQVLYF. Complete variable domain (other parts from reference TRBV14 and TRBJ2-7): EAGVTQFPSHSVIEKGQTVTLRCDPISGHDNLYWYRRVMGKEIKFLLHFVKESKQDESGMPNNRFLAERTGGTYSTLKVQPAELEDSGVYFCASSQDIRQVLYFGPGTRLTVT.

The chain carries TRBV7-6 and TRBJ2-1, with unresolved D. Germline values: CDR1 SGHVS, CDR2 FNYEAQ. Trimming pared 1 base from V and 5 bases from J, leaving 6 bases between. The CDR3 extends over 13 amino acids. CDR3 DNA: TGTGCCAGCAGCTTAGTGCGGAACAATGAGCAGTTCTTC. Translated, it gives CASSLVRNNEQFF. The full variable domain, completed using reference TRBV7-6 and TRBJ2-1, is GAGVSQSPRYKVTKRGQDVALRCDPISGHVSLYWYRQALGQGPEFLTYFNYEAQQDKSGLPNDRFSAERPEGSISTLTIQRTEQRDSAMYRCASSLVRNNEQFFGPGTRLTVL.

The chain joins TRBV29-1 to TRBJ1-1, with D possibly matching TRBD1 (5 bases). From germline, CDR1 is SQVTM and CDR2 ANQGSEA. CDR3 length: 12 residues. The V gene lost 4 bases and the J gene lost 4 bases, with 10 bases spanning the gap. CDR3 region: CSVAQGPTEAFF. The CDR3 region has the DNA TGCAGCGTTGCCCAGGGCCCCACTGAAGCTTTCTTT. Full variable domain (missing parts from reference TRBV29-1 and TRBJ1-1): SAVISQKPSRDICQRGTSLTIQCQVDSQVTMMFWYRQQPGQSLTLIATANQGSEATYESGFVIDKFPISRPNLTFSTLTVSNMSPEDSSIYLCSVAQGPTEAFFGQGTRLTVV.

This clone was observed a handful of times. The chain couples TRBV29-1 to TRBJ1-1; no reliable D call. The CDR3 length is 12 residues. Trimming pared 5 bases from V and 6 bases from J, leaving 13 bases between. Germline CDR1 SQVTM, CDR2 ANQGSEA. The DNA for the CDR3 is TGCAGCGTTCTCCAGCTAGATGCTGAAGCTTTCTTT. It specifies CSVLQLDAEAFF.

This clone was seen a few times. The rearrangement links TRBV6-5 to TRBJ2-6, with D possibly matching TRBD1 (6 bases). Germline CDR1 MNHEY, CDR2 SVGAGI. The CDR3 is made up of 14 amino acids. V was clipped by 6 bases and J by 3 bases, with 9 bases between them. The CDR3 here is CASSPGDGANVLTF. In DNA form, the CDR3 reads TGTGCCAGCAGCCCAGGGGATGGGGCCAACGTCCTGACTTTC.

The chain employs TRBV5-5 and TRBJ2-7; D gene unclear. CDR3 length: 12 residues. Germline loops: CDR1 SGHKS, CDR2 YYEKEE (reference sequence). V was cut by 3 bases and J by 5 bases, with 9 bases left in between. The CDR3, as DNA: TGTGCCAGCAGCTCCTCAAGCCACGAGCAGTACTTC. It encodes CASSSSSHEQYF.

Worth noting for this clone: The same CDR3 arises from other DNA sequences in this sample as well. The V and J genes are TRBV9 and TRBJ1-2, with 11 positions matching TRBD1. This CDR3 contains 14 residues. Germline V CDR1 and CDR2: SGDLS, YYNGEE. The trim removed 0 bases at V and 8 bases at J, leaving 3 bases unmatched. This CDR3 is CASSVGTGGVGYTF. CDR3 nucleotides: TGTGCCAGCAGCGTAGGGACAGGGGGCGTGGGCTACACCTTC. Full variable domain (outside the CDR3, taken from reference TRBV9 and TRBJ1-2): DSGVTQTPKHLITATGQRVTLRCSPRSGDLSVYWYQQSLDQGLQFLIQYYNGEERAKGNILERFSAQQFPDLHSELNLSSLELGDSALYFCASSVGTGGVGYTFGSGTRLTVV.

This clone was detected only a few times. The chain couples TRBV20-1 to TRBJ1-1, with D possibly TRBD1 on 5 matching bases. The CDR3 loop spans 11 amino acids. The germline V gene encodes CDR1 DFQATT and CDR2 SNEGSKA (reference sequence). The CDR3 reads CLGGTDTEAFF. The CDR3 nucleotides are TGCCTGGGGGGAACGGACACTGAAGCTTTCTTT.

This chain joins TRBV4-2 and TRBJ2-7; TRBD1 matches 7 bases. Germline CDR1 LGHNA, CDR2 YNFKEQ. Losses at the gene ends were 3 bases for V and 4 bases for J; bases not matched to a gene: 12. CDR3 size: 16 residues. CDR3 nucleotide sequence: TGTGCCAGCAGCCAGACCCGGGACAGCTTACTTTACGAGCAGTACTTC. Translated: CASSQTRDSLLYEQYF.

This clone was counted a few times. This chain joins TRBV6-5 and TRBJ2-5; tentatively, D is TRBD2 (5 bases). Deletions cut 7 bases from V and 4 bases from J, with 13 bases between. From germline, CDR1 is MNHEY and CDR2 SVGAGI. The CDR3 has 13 amino acids. CDR3 bases: TGTGCCAGCACCCTACTAGTCCGAGAGACCCAGTACTTC. Its protein product is CASTLLVRETQYF.

This clone was picked up a small number of times. This chain uses TRBV27 with TRBJ1-1, with 7 bases aligning to TRBD1. V was clipped by 7 bases and J by 5 bases; unmatched bases: 10. This CDR3 region has 14 residues. CDR1 and CDR2 from the germline V gene are MNHEY and SMNVEV (reference sequence). The CDR3 loop is CASNQVQGGTEAFF. The CDR3 coding sequence is TGTGCCAGCAACCAAGTGCAGGGGGGAACTGAAGCTTTCTTT.

The rearrangement links TRBV4-3 to TRBJ1-2, with 8 positions matching TRBD1. V lost 3 bases, J lost 3 bases, and 6 bases stayed unmatched. Germline loops: CDR1 LGHNA, CDR2 YSLEER. The CDR3 covers 15 residues. CDR3 DNA sequence: TGCGCCAGCAGCCAGAGAGTGGACAGGGACTATGGCTACACCTTC. Protein sequence: CASSQRVDRDYGYTF.

The V and J genes are TRBV7-2 and TRBJ1-1; D ambiguous. The germline CDR1 and CDR2 sequences are SGHTA and FQGNSA. CDR3 length equals 15 residues. Trimming removed 0 bases from V and 1 base from J, with 9 bases in between. Here the CDR3 reads CASSLAPRTNTEAFF. The CDR3 nucleotides are TGTGCCAGCAGCTTAGCGCCCAGAACGAACACTGAAGCTTTCTTT.

This clone has only a few counts. V is TRBV14 and J is TRBJ2-1, with D unresolved. The CDR3 is 12 amino acids. V dropped 2 bases and J dropped 6 bases, with 5 bases sitting between them. The germline V gene has CDR1 SGHDN and CDR2 FVKESK. CDR3 in amino acids: CASSQYSNEQFF. As DNA, the CDR3 is TGTGCCAGCAGCCAATATTCCAATGAGCAGTTCTTC.

In this sample, this clone turned up a few times. The chain has TRBV9 and TRBJ1-5; 7 nucleotides match TRBD1. V lost 3 bases to trimming and J lost 7 bases; unmatched junction nucleotides: 10. This CDR3 is built from 15 residues. CDR1 and CDR2 from the germline V gene are SGDLS and YYNGEE. CDR3 sequence reads: CASSGSTGLGQPQHF. In DNA, the CDR3 is TGTGCCAGCAGCGGATCGACAGGGCTTGGGCAGCCCCAGCATTTT.

The rearrangement joins TRBV6-5 to TRBJ2-1; 8 nucleotides match TRBD2. J lost 0 bases, V lost 5 bases, and 3 bases had no gene match. Germline loops: CDR1 MNHEY, CDR2 SVGAGI. The CDR3 sequence is 15 residues long. CDR3 DNA: TGTGCCAGCAGTACTACTAGCGGCTCCTACAATGAGCAGTTCTTC. Its protein is CASSTTSGSYNEQFF.

This clone was seen only once. The J gene is TRBJ2-7, the V gene TRBV7-9, with 7 bases identical to TRBD2. CDR3 length: 14 amino acids. Germline V gene data show CDR1 as SEHNR and CDR2 as FQNEAQ (reference sequence). Germline trimming cut 5 bases from V and 6 bases from J; bases unmatched to any gene: 10. CDR3 sequence: CASSPLERGSEQYF. The CDR3, as DNA: TGTGCCAGCAGCCCCCTGGAGCGGGGATCCGAGCAGTACTTC.

This chain joins TRBV10-3 and TRBJ1-5; TRBD1 is a possible D gene (5 bases). The germline V gene encodes CDR1 ENHRY and CDR2 SYGVKD. This CDR3 contains 14 residues. V was trimmed by 8 bases and J by 7 bases, leaving 18 bases between them. The CDR3 reads CAISQGSGQQPQHF. The CDR3 coding sequence is TGTGCCATCTCGCAGGGTTCAGGTCAACAGCCCCAGCATTTT.

This clone turned up a few times. This sequence joins TRBV15 and TRBJ2-3, with 8 nucleotides matching TRBD1. Looked up from germline, CDR1 is LNHNV and CDR2 is YYDKDF (reference sequence). V shed 0 bases, J shed 1 base, and the junction held 12 bases outside the gene matches. CDR3 length: 19 residues. CDR3: CATSRDPPGQGGGTDTQYF. The CDR3 nucleotides are TGTGCCACCAGCAGAGACCCTCCCGGACAGGGCGGGGGCACAGATACGCAGTATTTT.

This chain links TRBV6-5 with TRBJ2-5; 7 bases are a match to TRBD1. The germline gives CDR1 MNHEY, CDR2 SVGAGI. With 6 bases clipped from V and 4 bases from J, the junction kept 8 bases outside the gene matches. The CDR3 consists of 14 residues. CDR3 in amino acids: CASRPTGAGETQYF. CDR3 sequence (DNA): TGTGCCAGCAGGCCCACAGGGGCTGGAGAGACCCAGTACTTC.